This T cell receptor beta chain emerged from a study of identical twins. Study-wide results and caveats: Out-of-frame alpha sequences common to twins exhibited an excess of low generation probability.

Trimming took 3 bases from V and 8 from J, leaving 11 bases between them. The V gene's germline CDR1 is DFQATT and CDR2 SNEGSKA (reference sequence). This CDR3 has 12 amino acids. In TCRdb, the 5' RACE reads were re-called with MiXCR into one record per CDR3 protein. The sample has 600,000 to 850,000 distinct CDR3 sequences, 15% to 20% seen once. This clonotype was seen more than once but under ten times. The antigen remains unidentified. This sample also appeared in a second study, on T cells expressing NK-cell markers. That publication notes: Sequencing covered eight donors, seven HCMV-seropositive and one seronegative. NKG2C+ dominant clonotype frequencies in 6 or 7 donors were 1.0-7.0% of CD8+ T cells. Several of the donors also had these clonotypes leading their CD3+CD56-NKG2C+ fraction.

The chain joins TRBV20-1 to TRBJ2-1, with no clear D. Material: PBMCs. This receptor was obtained from a woman between 18 and 30 years old in good health. The CDR3 sequence: CSARSLLDEQFF. Here the CDR3 DNA reads TGCAGTGCTAGGTCCTTGCTTGATGAGCAGTTCTTC.